A single sample gave rise to the 24 T cell receptor beta chains below, sequenced in a study of cytomegalovirus exposure and HLA in healthy donors. This PCR relied on a set of 60 Vbeta primers and 13 Jbeta primers. Measured with immunoSEQ multiplex PCR; TCRdb has only the in-frame clones, and not every one. The sample gives approximately 100,000 clones, 75% to 85% of which show up once; approximately 3.7% is in the top ten. What was sequenced was PBMCs. These receptors all come from a female donor in good health and CMV-seropositive.

The chain links TRBV7-9 to TRBJ2-3, with TRBD1 matching over 8 bases. The V and J ends lost 7 bases and 2 bases, in that order; junction bases with no gene match: 20. There are 19 residues in the CDR3. Germline CDR1 SEHNR, CDR2 FQNEAQ (reference sequence). In DNA, the CDR3 is TGTGCCAGCATCAACAGGACAGGGTTCTCTATCGAGTCCACAGATACGCAGTATTTT. This codes for CASINRTGFSIESTDTQYF.

The rearrangement joins TRBV4-1 to TRBJ2-3; no clear D gene. The CDR3 extends over 16 amino acids. The V end lost 1 base, the J end lost 1 base, and 12 bases lay between the germline ends. CDR1 is MGHRA, CDR2 YSYEKL, per germline. The CDR3 spells CASSQVATRGTDTQYF. DNA for the CDR3: TGCGCCAGCAGCCAAGTGGCCACCCGTGGCACAGATACGCAGTATTTT.

J is TRBJ2-7 and V is TRBV5-6, with D perhaps matching TRBD2 (6 bases). The CDR3 is made up of 15 amino acids. Germline loops: CDR1 SGHDT, CDR2 YYEEEE. Trimming shortened V by 4 bases and J by 3 bases, and 17 bases separated the two germline ends. The CDR3 coding sequence is TGTGCCAGCAGCCCTTGGAGGGACCCAAACTACGAGCAGTACTTC. This gives the protein CASSPWRDPNYEQYF. Full variable domain (outside the CDR3, taken from reference TRBV5-6 and TRBJ2-7): DAGVTQSPTHLIKTRGQQVTLRCSPKSGHDTVSWYQQALGQGPQFIFQYYEEEERQRGNFPDRFSGHQFPNYSSELNVNALLLGDSALYLCASSPWRDPNYEQYFGPGTRLTVT.

The V gene is TRBV5-1, the J gene TRBJ1-1; a possible D gene is TRBD1 (6 bases). The CDR3 has 15 residues. Trimming took 4 bases from V and 3 from J, leaving 16 bases between them. The germline V gene encodes CDR1 SGHRS and CDR2 YFSETQ. The CDR3 sequence: CASSRIGRGYTEAFF. CDR3 in DNA: TGCGCCAGCAGCCGGATTGGGAGGGGGTACACTGAAGCTTTCTTT.

The CDR3 is CASSLAVGQGTGELFF. The CDR3 nucleotides are TGCGCCAGCAGCTTGGCCGTCGGACAGGGGACCGGGGAGCTGTTTTTT. This sequence joins TRBV5-1 and TRBJ2-2, with 9 nucleotides matching TRBD1. The CDR3 is 16 residues long. CDR1 is SGHRS and CDR2 is YFSETQ in the germline V gene. The V and J ends lost 0 bases and 5 bases, in that order; junction bases with no gene match: 5.

This CDR3 reads CASSPLLGTGDTEAFF. The CDR3 coding sequence is TGTGCCAGCTCACCATTACTTGGGACAGGGGACACTGAAGCTTTCTTT. This chain links TRBV18 with TRBJ1-1; 10 bases agree with TRBD1. The V and J ends lost 2 bases and 3 bases, in that order; junction bases with no gene match: 6. This CDR3 is 16 amino acids long. Germline V lookup: CDR1 KGHSH, CDR2 LQKENI. The full variable domain, in which reference TRBV18 and TRBJ1-1 provide the parts outside the CDR3, is NAGVMQNPRHLVRRRGQEARLRCSPMKGHSHVYWYRQLPEEGLKFMVYLQKENIIDESGMPKERFSAEFPKEGPSILRIQQVVRGDSAAYFCASSPLLGTGDTEAFFGQGTRLTVV.

The chain uses TRBV13 and TRBJ2-1, with unresolved D. The CDR3 length is 12 residues. Germline loops: CDR1 PRHDT, CDR2 FYEKMQ (reference sequence). V lost 2 bases to trimming and J lost 7 bases, with 6 bases between them. CDR3 bases: TGTGCCAGCAGCTTATACGGTAATGAGCAGTTCTTC. This translates into CASSLYGNEQFF. Together with reference TRBV13 and TRBJ2-1, the CDR3 gives the full variable domain: AAGVIQSPRHLIKEKRETATLKCYPIPRHDTVYWYQQGPGQDPQFLISFYEKMQSDKGSIPDRFSAQQFSDYHSELNMSSLELGDSALYFCASSLYGNEQFFGPGTRLTVL.

This chain links TRBV5-8 with TRBJ2-1; weak D call: TRBD2 (6 bases). CDR1 is SGHTS and CDR2 is YDEGEE in the germline V gene. This CDR3 has 13 residues. The V gene lost 4 bases and the J gene lost 12 bases, with 17 bases spanning the gap. CDR3 nucleotides: TGTGCCAGCAGCCCGGGCCGGGACTCCCGGCAGTTCTTC. It specifies CASSPGRDSRQFF.

The sample holds a few counts of this clone. The chain links TRBV12-5 to TRBJ1-1; D unclear. This CDR3 comprises 15 residues. CDR1 and CDR2 from the germline V gene are LGHNT and FRNRAP. Trimming took 5 bases from V and 0 from J, leaving 13 bases between them. The CDR3 loop is CASGPNRALNTEAFF. The CDR3 coding sequence is TGTGCTAGTGGTCCAAACAGAGCCCTGAACACTGAAGCTTTCTTT.

The chain joins TRBV15 to TRBJ1-2; D is undetermined. This CDR3 comprises 15 residues. V dropped 0 bases and J dropped 6 bases, with 14 bases sitting between them. In germline, CDR1 is LNHNV, CDR2 YYDKDF (reference sequence). CDR3 sequence reads: CATSREGRNSDGYTF. For the CDR3, the DNA is TGTGCCACCAGCAGAGAGGGAAGGAATAGCGATGGCTACACCTTC.

This sequence joins TRBV9 and TRBJ2-1; 10 nucleotides match TRBD2. Germline lookup yields CDR1 SGDLS and CDR2 YYNGEE. The CDR3 totals 17 residues. The junction had 9 bases not matched to a gene; V was cut back by 0 bases and J by 6 bases. CDR3 nucleotides: TGTGCCAGCAGCGTAGGGCTTGACGGACTAGCGGCCAATGAGCAGTTCTTC. Translation gives CASSVGLDGLAANEQFF.

The genes are TRBV7-6 and TRBJ2-5, with 9 positions matching TRBD2. Trimming removed 6 bases from V and 1 base from J; junction bases left unmatched: 18. The CDR3 totals 19 residues. Looked up from germline, CDR1 is SGHVS and CDR2 is FNYEAQ. CDR3 sequence (DNA): TGTGCCAGCAGACCCAAGCCAGGCGGGGGGGCGTCGATCCAAGAGACCCAGTACTTC. Translating gives CASRPKPGGGASIQETQYF. Using reference TRBV7-6 and TRBJ2-5 for the parts outside the CDR3, the full variable domain is GAGVSQSPRYKVTKRGQDVALRCDPISGHVSLYWYRQALGQGPEFLTYFNYEAQQDKSGLPNDRFSAERPEGSISTLTIQRTEQRDSAMYRCASRPKPGGGASIQETQYFGPGTRLLVL.

The genes are TRBV7-8 and TRBJ2-2, with 7 bases that match TRBD2. Germline V lookup: CDR1 SGHVS, CDR2 FQNEAQ. The CDR3 totals 12 residues. CDR3 coding DNA: TGTGCGAACGGGGGAGGGGCCGGGGAGCTGTTTTTT. It encodes CANGGGAGELFF.

The chain carries TRBV5-1 and TRBJ2-7; D might be TRBD2 (6 bases). Trimming cost V 4 bases and J 5 bases, with 16 bases left between them. Germline values: CDR1 SGHRS, CDR2 YFSETQ. The CDR3 loop spans 14 amino acids. CDR3 bases: TGCGCCAGCAGCCGCCTAGCGTCCAATAACGAGCAGTACTTC. Translating it yields CASSRLASNNEQYF.

The rearrangement joins TRBV9 to TRBJ2-2, with 11 bases matching TRBD1. The CDR3 consists of 16 residues. Germline values: CDR1 SGDLS, CDR2 YYNGEE. Losses at the gene ends were 3 bases for V and 4 bases for J; bases not matched to a gene: 5. The CDR3 protein is CASSDPGTGGTGELFF. In DNA, the CDR3 is TGTGCCAGCAGCGACCCCGGGACAGGGGGCACCGGGGAGCTGTTTTTT.

This chain uses TRBV7-5 with TRBJ1-2; the table's D call, TRBD1, has no DNA check behind it. TRBV7-5 is a pseudogene segment. The CDR3 is 16 amino acids. Here the CDR3 reads CARLDAETGGPFSPTF. CDR3 DNA: TGTGCCAGACTAGATGCTGAGACAGGCGGGCCGTTTTCTCCCACCTTC.

This clone was observed a few times. This sequence joins TRBV19 and TRBJ1-3; the D gene is possibly TRBD1 (6 bases). V was pared by 5 bases and J by 2 bases, with 7 bases between. The CDR3 spans 13 residues. Germline loops: CDR1 LNHDA, CDR2 SQIVND (reference sequence). This chain's CDR3 is CASSGQTGNTIYF. CDR3 DNA: TGTGCCAGTAGTGGACAGACTGGAAACACCATATATTTT.

The CDR3 nucleotides are TGTGCCAGCAGCTCCCTAGCGGGGGGCCCAGATACGCAGTATTTT. This sequence encodes CASSSLAGGPDTQYF. The chain uses TRBV6-4 and TRBJ2-3; 11 bases line up with TRBD2. This CDR3 region has 15 residues. Trimming took 6 bases from V and 4 from J; bases not matched to a gene: 6. CDR1 and CDR2 from the germline V gene are MRHNA and SNTAGT.

Comments on this clone: This CDR3 is missing its conserved last phenylalanine or tryptophan, likely due to a read error. The chain has TRBV9 and TRBJ1-5; 7 bases fit TRBD1. CDR3 length: 16 residues. The V gene's germline CDR1 is SGDLS and CDR2 YYNGEE. V was pared by 3 bases and J by 0 bases, with 6 bases of the junction left unmatched. The CDR3 coding sequence is TGTGCCAGCAGCGAGGGGCGGACAGGTAGCAATCAGCCCCAGCATTCT. It yields the protein CASSEGRTGSNQPQHS.

The chain employs TRBV4-3 and TRBJ1-1; D not certain. CDR1 and CDR2 from the germline V gene are LGHNA and YSLEER. The CDR3 covers 13 residues. V lost 1 base, J lost 2 bases, and 5 bases lay in between. CDR3 residues: CASSQVSNTEAFF. CDR3 nucleotide sequence: TGCGCCAGCAGCCAAGTTAGTAACACTGAAGCTTTCTTT.

In this sample, this clone turned up a few times. The chain has TRBV15 and TRBJ2-7; tentatively, D is TRBD1 (6 bases). The CDR3 is 14 amino acids. V lost 4 bases and J 0 bases, leaving 10 bases between the germline ends. Germline V gives CDR1 LNHNV, CDR2 YYDKDF (reference sequence). CDR3 protein: CATSTRTASYEQYF. The CDR3 DNA reads TGTGCCACCAGCACCCGGACAGCCTCCTACGAGCAGTACTTC.

This clone occurred once. The chain links TRBV5-1 to TRBJ2-5; 7 bases line up with TRBD2. Trimming at V came to 3 bases and at J to 4 bases, leaving 12 bases not matched to a gene. Germline CDR1 and CDR2: SGHRS and YFSETQ. The CDR3 has 16 amino acids. The CDR3 bases are TGCGCCAGCAGCTACGTTAAAACGGGAGGAGGAGAGACCCAGTACTTC. This gives the protein CASSYVKTGGGETQYF.

This clone was found a few times. V usage is TRBV7-9 and J usage is TRBJ1-1; possibly TRBD1 for D (5 bases). The V gene lost 5 bases and the J gene lost 1 base, with 8 bases spanning the gap. The CDR3 has 13 amino acids. Germline CDR1 and CDR2: SEHNR and FQNEAQ (reference sequence). CDR3 DNA: TGTGCCAGCAGCCCCACAGGGAACACTGAAGCTTTCTTT. It specifies CASSPTGNTEAFF.

The gene calls are TRBV5-1 and TRBJ2-6; TRBD1 might be the D (6 bases). V was cut by 0 bases and J by 3 bases, with 7 bases left in between. The CDR3 extends over 15 amino acids. Per germline, CDR1 SGHRS and CDR2 YFSETQ. In DNA, the CDR3 is TGCGCCAGCAGCTTGGGGACAGATGGGGCCAACGTCCTGACTTTC. Translation: CASSLGTDGANVLTF.